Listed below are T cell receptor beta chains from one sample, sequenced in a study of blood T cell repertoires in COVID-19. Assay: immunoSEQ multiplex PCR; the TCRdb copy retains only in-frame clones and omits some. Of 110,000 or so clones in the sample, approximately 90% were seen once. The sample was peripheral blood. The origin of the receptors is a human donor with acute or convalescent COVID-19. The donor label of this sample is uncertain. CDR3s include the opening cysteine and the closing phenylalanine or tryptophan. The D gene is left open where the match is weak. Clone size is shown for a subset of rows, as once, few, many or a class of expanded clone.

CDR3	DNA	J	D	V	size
CASSPQGRGVQETQYF	TGTGCCAGCAGCCCTCAGGGGCGGGGGGTCCAAGAGACCCAGTACTTC	TRBJ2-5	TRBD2	TRBV11-2	-
CASSSSGPGNTIYF	TGTGCCAGCAGCTCATCAGGGCCTGGAAACACCATATATTTT	TRBJ1-3	-	TRBV7-2	-
CASSLEEASAYEQYF	TGTGCCAGCAGCTTAGAAGAGGCCTCGGCCTACGAGCAGTACTTC	TRBJ2-7	-	TRBV11-2	-
CASGTGSYEQYF	TGTGCCAGCGGGACAGGCTCCTACGAGCAGTACTTC	TRBJ2-7	TRBD1	TRBV28	many
CASSLSAGLAGNTIYF	TGTGCCAGCAGCTTGTCGGCAGGGCTCGCTGGAAACACCATATATTTT	TRBJ1-3	-	TRBV5-4	-
CAWSEAATEAFF	TGTGCCTGGAGTGAGGCGGCCACTGAAGCTTTCTTT	TRBJ1-1	-	TRBV30	-
CASSEGQRQPQHF	TGTGCCAGCAGCGAAGGACAGAGACAGCCCCAGCATTTT	TRBJ1-5	-	TRBV2	once
CASSRYSAGGTNEQFF	TGTGCCAGTAGTCGTTACTCAGCGGGGGGGACCAATGAGCAGTTCTTC	TRBJ2-1	TRBD2	TRBV19	-
CASSSYHSNQPQHF	TGTGCCAGCAGCTCCTACCATAGCAATCAGCCCCAGCATTTT	TRBJ1-5	-	TRBV7-9	few
CASSGGGRDEQFF	TGTGCCAGCAGCGGTGGCGGGAGGGATGAGCAGTTCTTC	TRBJ2-1	TRBD2	TRBV7-9	-
CASSRGQISSGELFF	TGTGCCAGCAGCAGAGGACAGATCAGCTCCGGGGAGCTGTTTTTT	TRBJ2-2	-	TRBV7-9	-
CASSKVTGEQFF	TGTGCCAGCAGCAAGGTGACAGGCGAGCAGTTCTTC	TRBJ2-1	-	TRBV9	-
CASRRSREGTEAFF	TGTGCCAGCAGACGCTCCCGGGAGGGCACTGAAGCTTTCTTT	TRBJ1-1	-	TRBV6-5	-
CASSWTGTAGELFF	TGTGCCAGCAGTTGGACCGGGACAGCCGGGGAGCTGTTTTTT	TRBJ2-2	TRBD1	TRBV11-2	-
CASSQNPQGLYGYTF	TGTGCCAGCAGCCAAAACCCGCAGGGACTCTATGGCTACACCTTC	TRBJ1-2	-	TRBV3-1/TRBV3-2	-
CSVDRNRETQYF	TGCAGCGTTGACAGGAATCGAGAGACCCAGTACTTC	TRBJ2-5	-	TRBV29-1	-
CASSQDNSGGLAGMDTDTQYF	TGCGCCAGCAGCCAAGACAATTCAGGGGGCCTAGCGGGAATGGACACAGATACGCAGTATTTT	TRBJ2-3	-	TRBV4-3	-
CASSPGPSGGALETQYF	TGCGCCAGCAGTCCCGGGCCTAGCGGGGGGGCTCTAGAGACCCAGTACTTC	TRBJ2-5	TRBD2	TRBV4-1	-
CASSQETRTGELFF	TGCGCCAGCAGCCAAGAGACCAGGACCGGGGAGCTGTTTTTT	TRBJ2-2	-	TRBV4-1	-
CASSLSRETGNYEQYF	TGCGCCAGCAGCTTGTCTAGAGAGACAGGGAACTACGAGCAGTACTTC	TRBJ2-7	TRBD1	TRBV5-1	once
CASSLGPSQPLHF	TGTGCCAGCAGTTTAGGCCCCTCACAACCCCTCCACTTT	TRBJ1-6	-	TRBV12-3/TRBV12-4	-
CASSFGGTEAFF	TGCGCCAGCAGCTTTGGGGGGACTGAAGCTTTCTTT	TRBJ1-1	-	TRBV5-1	-
CASSVYDSSNTEAFF	TGTGCCAGCAGCGTCTATGACAGCTCTAACACTGAAGCTTTCTTT	TRBJ1-1	-	TRBV9	-
CASRVSETIGDEQFF	TGTGCCAGCAGGGTCTCCGAAACCATAGGGGATGAGCAGTTCTTC	TRBJ2-1	-	TRBV7-9	-
CASSDGTSGQETQYF	TGCGCCAGCAGCGACGGGACTAGCGGGCAAGAGACCCAGTACTTC	TRBJ2-5	TRBD2	TRBV4-3	-
CASRAGTSGYNEQFF	TGTGCCAGCAGAGCCGGGACTAGCGGATACAATGAGCAGTTCTTC	TRBJ2-1	TRBD2	TRBV5-4	-
CASSGPGLANTGELFF	TGTGCCAGCAGCGGACCGGGACTAGCGAACACCGGGGAGCTGTTTTTT	TRBJ2-2	TRBD2	TRBV9	once
CASSLWAGSNSPLHF	TGTGCCAGCAGCTTGTGGGCAGGGTCGAATTCACCCCTCCACTTT	TRBJ1-6	-	TRBV5-8	-
CSLGTSGTDTQYF	TGCAGCCTGGGAACTAGCGGGACAGATACGCAGTATTTT	TRBJ2-3	TRBD2	TRBV29-1	-
CASSLDRGQGDYEQFF	TGTGCCAGCAGCTTAGATAGGGGACAGGGTGATTATGAGCAGTTCTTC	TRBJ2-1	TRBD1	TRBV11-3	once
CASSLRGQEETQYF	TGTGCCAGCAGCCTCAGGGGGCAAGAAGAGACCCAGTACTTC	TRBJ2-5	TRBD1	TRBV11-3	-
CASSPRGTGGTGANVLTF	TGTGCCAGCAGCCCCCGTGGGACAGGGGGAACTGGGGCCAACGTCCTGACTTTC	TRBJ2-6	TRBD1	TRBV9	-
CASSSWTGGPDTQYF	TGTGCCAGCAGTTCGTGGACAGGGGGCCCAGATACGCAGTATTTT	TRBJ2-3	TRBD1	TRBV27	-
CASSVKGASGDSPLHF	TGTGCCAGCAGCGTAAAGGGGGCCTCTGGGGATTCACCCCTCCACTTT	TRBJ1-6	TRBD1	TRBV9	-
CAWTALAGGGDTQYF	TGTGCCTGGACCGCACTAGCGGGAGGTGGAGATACGCAGTATTTT	TRBJ2-3	TRBD2	TRBV30	-
CASTRGDRNSPLHF	TGTGCCAGCACCCGAGGGGACAGAAATTCACCCCTCCACTTT	TRBJ1-6	TRBD1	TRBV28	once
CASSPRLAGYNEQFF	TGTGCCAGCTCACCCAGACTAGCGGGTTACAATGAGCAGTTCTTC	TRBJ2-1	TRBD2	TRBV18	-
CASSPEYYSGYTF	TGTGCCAGCAGCCCGGAGTATTACTCTGGCTACACCTTC	TRBJ1-2	-	TRBV7-6	-
CASSPLASSYNEQFF	TGTGCCAGCAGTCCGCTAGCGAGCTCCTACAATGAGCAGTTCTTC	TRBJ2-1	-	TRBV28	-
CASSIERTYSYEQYF	TGTGCCAGTAGTATCGAAAGAACATACTCCTACGAGCAGTACTTC	TRBJ2-7	-	TRBV19	-
CAIGTGNTEAFF	TGTGCCATCGGGACAGGAAACACTGAAGCTTTCTTT	TRBJ1-1	TRBD1	TRBV28	-
CASSRGQGAFATNEKLFF	TGTGCCAGCTCACGGGGACAGGGGGCGTTCGCAACTAATGAAAAACTGTTTTTT	TRBJ1-4	TRBD1	TRBV18	-
CASSQEVVSQETQYF	TGTGCCAGCAGCCAAGAAGTTGTCAGTCAAGAGACCCAGTACTTC	TRBJ2-5	-	TRBV4-2	-
CASSLGTGDGYTF	TGTGCCAGCAGTCTAGGGACAGGGGATGGCTACACCTTC	TRBJ1-2	TRBD1	TRBV6-5	-
CASSSVRANTGELFF	TGTGCCAGCTCCTCCGTTCGCGCGAACACCGGGGAGCTGTTTTTT	TRBJ2-2	-	TRBV18	-
CASSTSTGTGLFGYTF	TGTGCCAGCTCAACCAGTACTGGGACAGGGCTCTTTGGCTACACCTTC	TRBJ1-2	TRBD1	TRBV18	-
CASSIATGGWDTEAFF	TGTGCCAGCAGCATAGCAACAGGGGGCTGGGACACTGAAGCTTTCTTT	TRBJ1-1	TRBD1	TRBV9	-
CASSSTLRGTEAFF	TGTGCCAGCAGTTCTACTCTCAGGGGGACTGAAGCTTTCTTT	TRBJ1-1	TRBD1	TRBV28	-
CASRDRVGNQPQHF	TGTGCCAGCAGGGACAGGGTTGGAAATCAGCCCCAGCATTTT	TRBJ1-5	TRBD1	TRBV2	-
CASSDIVGRSTDTQYF	TGTGCCAGCAGCGATATCGTGGGGAGGAGCACAGATACGCAGTATTTT	TRBJ2-3	-	TRBV11-2	-
CASSLEGGVYEQYF	TGTGCCAGCAGTTTGGAAGGGGGCGTCTACGAGCAGTACTTC	TRBJ2-7	TRBD1	TRBV28	-
CAWSPGTGNTDTQYF	TGTGCCTGGAGCCCAGGGACAGGGAATACAGATACGCAGTATTTT	TRBJ2-3	TRBD1	TRBV30	once